Below, 26 T cell receptor beta chains from the same sample are listed, as sequenced in a study of blood T cell repertoires in COVID-19. Sequencing used immunoSEQ multiplex PCR; TCRdb keeps in-frame clones, though not all of them. The data hold 77,000 or so clones, with roughly four fifths observed a single time. The sequencing input was peripheral blood. These receptors were taken from a man younger than 45 with COVID-19, enrolled during active disease.

The CDR3 spells CASSSLIPGQGTYEQYF. The CDR3 coding sequence is TGTGCCAGCAGCTCCCTTATACCGGGACAGGGGACCTACGAGCAGTACTTC. The rearrangement joins TRBV7-2 to TRBJ2-7; 10 bases align to TRBD1. Unmatched junction bases numbered 11, after V lost 4 bases and J lost 2 bases. The CDR3 extends over 17 amino acids. CDR1 and CDR2 from the germline V gene are SGHTA and FQGNSA.

A word on this clone: Other DNA sequences in the same sample also yield this CDR3. The chain links TRBV27 to TRBJ2-1; TRBD2 matches 14 bases. The CDR3 extends over 16 amino acids. Germline V CDR1 and CDR2: MNHEY, SMNVEV (reference sequence). V dropped 6 bases and J dropped 7; count of bases not matched to a gene: 8. CDR3 sequence reads: CASRGSGTSGRNEQFF. The CDR3 DNA reads as TGTGCCAGCAGGGGATCAGGGACTAGCGGGAGAAATGAGCAGTTCTTC.

This clone was counted a single time. This chain uses TRBV28 with TRBJ2-7; TRBD1 matches 8 bases. Per the germline V gene, CDR1 is MDHEN and CDR2 is SYDVKM. The ends lost 5 bases at V and 2 bases at J; junction bases unmatched: 8. The CDR3 is 15 residues long. CDR3 sequence reads: CASSHGTGRAYEQYF. In DNA, the CDR3 is TGTGCCAGCAGTCACGGGACAGGACGAGCCTACGAGCAGTACTTC.

The V gene is TRBV7-9, the J gene TRBJ2-3, with 12 positions matching TRBD2. Germline V gene sequence: CDR1 SEHNR, CDR2 FQNEAQ (reference sequence). The CDR3 sequence is 18 residues long. With V trimmed by 1 base and J by 1 base, 6 bases remained unmatched. The CDR3 DNA sequence: TGTGCCAGCAGCTTAGGACTAGCGGGAGCGGACCGCACAGATACGCAGTATTTT. Its translation: CASSLGLAGADRTDTQYF. The entire variable domain, with the rest obtained from reference TRBV7-9 and TRBJ2-3, is as follows: DTGVSQNPRHKITKRGQNVTFRCDPISEHNRLYWYRQTLGQGPEFLTYFQNEAQLEKSRLLSDRFSAERPKGSFSTLEIQRTEQGDSAMYLCASSLGLAGADRTDTQYFGPGTRLTVL.

The CDR3 nucleotides are TGCGCCAGCAGTGATACCCGGGAGACAGGGGGGACTGAAGCTTTCTTT. Amino acids: CASSDTRETGGTEAFF. The chain employs TRBV10-1 and TRBJ1-1, with TRBD1 matching over 9 bases. The V gene end was trimmed by 3 bases and the J gene end by 5 bases; junction bases not matched to a gene: 10. CDR1 is WNHNN and CDR2 is SYGVQD in the germline V gene (reference sequence). The CDR3 has 16 residues.

In its sample, this clone was seen a few times. The genes are TRBV6-5 and TRBJ2-7, with D uncertain. The CDR3 runs 13 residues. From germline, CDR1 is MNHEY and CDR2 SVGAGI. The germline V and J ends were trimmed by 4 bases and 1 base, with 8 bases remaining between them. CDR3 sequence: CASSLSESYEQYF. In DNA form, the CDR3 reads TGTGCCAGCAGTTTGTCAGAATCCTACGAGCAGTACTTC.

The V call is TRBV2, the J call TRBJ1-2; TRBD1 aligns across 9 bases. Germline V gene data show CDR1 as SNHLY and CDR2 as FYNNEI. J gave up 6 bases and V 2 bases, and 4 bases lay outside the gene matches. The CDR3 is 14 residues long. The CDR3 reads CASSEWDRANGYTF. The DNA for the CDR3 is TGTGCCAGCAGTGAATGGGACAGGGCAAATGGCTACACCTTC.

V usage is TRBV7-9 and J usage is TRBJ1-1; D call uncertain. The CDR3 sequence is 15 residues long. Germline V lookup: CDR1 SEHNR, CDR2 FQNEAQ (reference sequence). V lost 5 bases and J 1 base, leaving 14 bases between the germline ends. The CDR3 reads CASSPMALKNTEAFF. The CDR3 DNA reads TGTGCCAGCAGCCCGATGGCCCTTAAGAACACTGAAGCTTTCTTT.

The chain couples TRBV7-9 to TRBJ2-1; TRBD2 matches 13 bases. The CDR3 totals 15 residues. Per the germline V gene, CDR1 is SEHNR and CDR2 is FQNEAQ (reference sequence). J was trimmed by 6 bases and V by 4 bases; bases with no gene match: 3. The CDR3 bases are TGTGCCAGCAGCTGGACTAGCGGGAGAATCAATGAGCAGTTCTTC. It specifies CASSWTSGRINEQFF.

The gene calls are TRBV2 and TRBJ2-2; D is undetermined. The V end was cut by 6 bases, the J end by 0 bases, with 8 bases between. The CDR3 sequence is 14 residues long. Germline V gives CDR1 SNHLY, CDR2 FYNNEI. DNA of the CDR3: TGTGCCAGCAGCCACAGATCGAACACCGGGGAGCTGTTTTTT. Translation: CASSHRSNTGELFF.

The rearrangement uses TRBV7-9 and TRBJ1-1; maybe TRBD1 (5 bases). This CDR3 is built from 14 residues. The germline V gene encodes CDR1 SEHNR and CDR2 FQNEAQ (reference sequence). V was pared by 4 bases and J by 3 bases, with 12 bases between. In DNA form, the CDR3 reads TGTGCCAGCAGCTCAACCGGGGGGGACACTGAAGCTTTCTTT. Translation: CASSSTGGDTEAFF.

This clone was recorded only once. The V and J genes are TRBV9 and TRBJ2-3; 7 bases map to TRBD2. The CDR3 length is 16 residues. Germline CDR1 reads SGDLS; CDR2 reads YYNGEE. The V gene end was trimmed by 4 bases and the J gene end by 3 bases; junction bases not matched to a gene: 11. The CDR3 here is CASSTGAGSETDTQYF. For the CDR3, the DNA is TGTGCCAGCAGCACAGGAGCGGGATCCGAGACAGATACGCAGTATTTT.

Only one count was recorded for this clone. The chain carries TRBV5-1 and TRBJ2-5; the match to TRBD2 covers 8 bases. The V gene end was trimmed by 2 bases and the J gene end by 1 base; junction bases not matched to a gene: 4. The CDR3 extends over 15 amino acids. In germline, CDR1 is SGHRS, CDR2 YFSETQ. Written as DNA, the CDR3 is TGCGCCAGCAGCTTCGGGAGCGGGAGCCAAGAGACCCAGTACTTC. Protein: CASSFGSGSQETQYF. The variable domain in full, completed from reference TRBV5-1 and TRBJ2-5, reads KAGVTQTPRYLIKTRGQQVTLSCSPISGHRSVSWYQQTPGQGLQFLFEYFSETQRNKGNFPGRFSGRQFSNSRSEMNVSTLELGDSALYLCASSFGSGSQETQYFGPGTRLLVL.

As DNA, the CDR3 is TGTGCCAGCAGCCAAGATGGAGGACCCCAAGAGACCCAGTACTTC. It yields the protein CASSQDGGPQETQYF. This rearrangement joins TRBV14 to TRBJ2-5; possibly TRBD2 for D (5 bases). The germline V gene has CDR1 SGHDN and CDR2 FVKESK. Trimming pared 0 bases from V and 1 base from J, leaving 9 bases between. The CDR3 is 15 residues long. The full variable domain, in which reference TRBV14 and TRBJ2-5 provide the parts outside the CDR3, is EAGVTQFPSHSVIEKGQTVTLRCDPISGHDNLYWYRRVMGKEIKFLLHFVKESKQDESGMPNNRFLAERTGGTYSTLKVQPAELEDSGVYFCASSQDGGPQETQYFGPGTRLLVL.

The rearrangement uses TRBV14 and TRBJ1-2; perhaps TRBD1 as D (6 bases). This CDR3 region has 15 residues. The germline V and J ends were trimmed by 0 bases and 7 bases, with 15 bases remaining between them. CDR1 and CDR2 from the germline V gene are SGHDN and FVKESK. The CDR3 spells CASSQDLRGALGYTF. The CDR3 region has the DNA TGTGCCAGCAGCCAAGATCTTCGGGGGGCGCTTGGCTACACCTTC. The full variable domain, with the rest looked up from reference TRBV14 and TRBJ1-2, is EAGVTQFPSHSVIEKGQTVTLRCDPISGHDNLYWYRRVMGKEIKFLLHFVKESKQDESGMPNNRFLAERTGGTYSTLKVQPAELEDSGVYFCASSQDLRGALGYTFGSGTRLTVV.

This clone was recorded once. This chain uses TRBV19 with TRBJ1-5; no reliable D call. V lost 7 bases to trimming and J lost 8 bases, with 12 bases between them. This CDR3 spans 12 amino acids. Germline-derived CDR1 and CDR2 are LNHDA and SQIVND (reference sequence). This chain's CDR3 is CASTRPGEPQHF. DNA of the CDR3: TGTGCCAGTACCCGTCCCGGGGAGCCCCAGCATTTT.

This clone was observed a handful of times. The chain couples TRBV19 to TRBJ1-1, with TRBD1 identical over 10 bases. The CDR3 runs to 14 residues. Germline CDR1 reads LNHDA; CDR2 reads SQIVND (reference sequence). V lost 8 bases and J lost 7; bases outside the gene matches: 10. The CDR3 spells CASWGQGLWSEAFF. CDR3 nucleotide sequence: TGTGCCAGTTGGGGACAGGGGCTCTGGAGTGAAGCTTTCTTT.

J is TRBJ2-7 and V is TRBV10-3; the D gene is possibly TRBD2 (6 bases). There are 13 residues in the CDR3. Germline values: CDR1 ENHRY, CDR2 SYGVKD. The ends were cut back, 6 bases at V and 6 bases at J, with 15 bases in the middle. The CDR3 DNA follows: TGTGCCATCAGGGTGGAGGGCCCATTCGAGCAGTACTTC. Its protein is CAIRVEGPFEQYF.

The rearrangement uses TRBV6-1 and TRBJ1-2, with a tentative D call TRBD1 (6 bases). Germline assignment: CDR1 MNHNS and CDR2 SASEGT. This CDR3 contains 13 residues. Trimming took off 3 bases at V and 4 bases at J, with 9 bases between the two ends. The CDR3 DNA sequence: TGTGCCAGCAGTGAGCGGGGGGCCTATGGCTACACCTTC. Encoded protein: CASSERGAYGYTF.

This clone was detected a few times. The chain joins TRBV5-6 to TRBJ1-5; tentative D call: TRBD1 (5 bases). Germline V CDR1 and CDR2: SGHDT, YYEEEE. The CDR3 totals 12 residues. The V end lost 3 bases, the J end lost 6 bases, and 7 bases lay between the germline ends. In nucleotides, the CDR3 is TGTGCCAGCAGCTCCCAGGGTCAGCCCCAGCATTTT. Protein product: CASSSQGQPQHF.

This clone was detected a few times. The rearrangement joins TRBV6-5 to TRBJ1-6; 10 nucleotides match TRBD1. CDR3 length equals 15 residues. Unmatched junction bases numbered 3, after V lost 3 bases and J lost 7 bases. Germline CDR1 reads MNHEY; CDR2 reads SVGAGI. CDR3 loop: CASSYLGQGNSPLHF. The CDR3 DNA reads TGTGCCAGCAGTTATTTGGGACAGGGGAATTCACCCCTCCACTTT.

The chain employs TRBV7-2 and TRBJ2-1; 9 nucleotides agree with TRBD2. Germline V CDR1 and CDR2: SGHTA, FQGNSA. Trimming took 1 base from V and 4 from J; bases not matched to a gene: 5. This CDR3 comprises 16 residues. The CDR3 bases are TGTGCCAGCAGCTTAGACGCGGGAGGGCCATACAATGAGCAGTTCTTC. Amino acid sequence: CASSLDAGGPYNEQFF. The variable domain in full, with the rest retrieved from reference TRBV7-2 and TRBJ2-1, is GAGVSQSPSNKVTEKGKDVELRCDPISGHTALYWYRQSLGQGLEFLIYFQGNSAPDKSGLPSDRFSAERTGGSVSTLTIQRTQQEDSAVYLCASSLDAGGPYNEQFFGPGTRLTVL.

This sequence joins TRBV11-1 and TRBJ1-1, with 9 bases identical to TRBD1. The CDR3 is 15 amino acids. Trimming cost V 5 bases and J 3 bases; bases outside gene matches: 7. CDR1 and CDR2 (germline): SGHAT, FQDESV (reference sequence). The CDR3 sequence: CASSLRTGEDTEAFF. The CDR3 region has the DNA TGTGCCAGCAGCCTAAGGACAGGGGAGGACACTGAAGCTTTCTTT.

The CDR3 loop reads CASSRGIGTNEKLFF. The CDR3 DNA is TGTGCCAGCAGTCGGGGGATTGGGACTAATGAAAAACTGTTTTTT. The V gene is TRBV7-9, the J gene TRBJ1-4, with a weak D call TRBD1 (5 bases). Germline loops: CDR1 SEHNR, CDR2 FQNEAQ (reference sequence). There are 15 residues in the CDR3. Trimming left V 6 bases short and J 2 bases short, with 13 bases between.

This rearrangement joins TRBV7-2 to TRBJ2-5; D is uncertain. Trimming shortened V by 4 bases and J by 3 bases, and 12 bases separated the two germline ends. This CDR3 region has 14 residues. CDR1 SGHTA and CDR2 FQGNSA come from the germline V gene. CDR3 sequence reads: CASSSIGAKETQYF. The CDR3 nucleotides read TGTGCCAGCAGCTCTATCGGAGCTAAAGAGACCCAGTACTTC.

The chain is built from TRBV7-2 and TRBJ2-7; 7 bases align to TRBD1. Losses at the gene ends were 2 bases for V and 2 bases for J; bases not matched to a gene: 0. Germline V gives CDR1 SGHTA, CDR2 FQGNSA. The CDR3 totals 13 residues. The CDR3 spells CASSLQGAYEQYF. CDR3 nucleotides: TGTGCCAGCAGCTTACAGGGGGCCTACGAGCAGTACTTC. Drawing the rest from reference TRBV7-2 and TRBJ2-7, the complete variable domain is GAGVSQSPSNKVTEKGKDVELRCDPISGHTALYWYRQSLGQGLEFLIYFQGNSAPDKSGLPSDRFSAERTGGSVSTLTIQRTQQEDSAVYLCASSLQGAYEQYFGPGTRLTVT.